These 5 T cell receptor beta chains were sequenced from one sample in a study of molecular identifiers for immune sequencing clone quantification. MiXCR, applied by TCRdb to the PCR reads, yields one record per CDR3 protein. The data show about 640,000 distinct CDR3 sequences, with roughly 21% seen just once and approximately 0.9% held by the top ten. Sequencing used naive CD8+ T cells from blood, with Jurkat cell RNA spiked in. Subset defined: FACS-sorted CD8+CD4-CCR7+CD45RA+ naive T cells. The receptors shown here come from a human donor in good health. Some libraries in this study had Jurkat cell RNA spiked in.

The rearrangement uses TRBV6-4 and TRBJ1-5; 7 nucleotides align to TRBD1. CDR3 length: 22 residues. J was trimmed by 0 bases and V by 2 bases; bases with no gene match: 22. In germline, CDR1 is MRHNA, CDR2 SNTAGT. The CDR3 region is CASSDPTPGQCYCNYSNQPQHF. The CDR3 DNA sequence: TGTGCCAGCAGTGACCCCACTCCGGGACAGTGTTATTGTAACTATAGCAATCAGCCCCAGCATTTT.

This clonotype was seen once. A much larger clone lies a single base off, so this may be a read error. The J gene is TRBJ2-5, the V gene TRBV6-2 or TRBV6-3; 10 nucleotides align to TRBD1. Germline V gene lookup returns CDR1 MNHEY and CDR2 SVGEGT. The CDR3 totals 15 residues. Here the CDR3 reads CVSRPDRGLIETQYF. Written as DNA, the CDR3 is TGTGTCAGCAGGCCCGACAGGGGGCTTATTGAGACCCAGTACTTC.

This clonotype was counted between two and nine times. Its ends do not fully match the called genes, so a read error is possible. The chain carries TRBV19 and TRBJ1-2, with 8 bases lining up with TRBD1. Germline V gene data show CDR1 as LNHDA and CDR2 as SQIVND (reference sequence). The CDR3 runs to 14 residues. Here the CDR3 DNA reads TGTGCCAGTAGTAGCACAGACAGGGGATATGGCTACACCTTT. The encoded protein is CASSSTDRGYGYTF.

As for this clonotype: At one end, the junction sequence differs from germline, possibly due to a read error. This sequence joins TRBV20-1 and TRBJ2-7, with a weak D call TRBD1 (5 bases). Germline CDR1 reads DFQATT; CDR2 reads SNEGSKA (reference sequence). CDR3 length: 13 amino acids. DNA of the CDR3: TGCAGTGCTAGAGTTGGCAGGGTGGACGAGCGGTACTTC. Translating gives CSARVGRVDERYF.

V usage is TRBV19 and J usage is TRBJ1-4; D possibly corresponds to TRBD1 (5 bases). CDR1 is LNHDA, CDR2 SQIVND, per germline (reference sequence). Between the trimmed V and J ends, which lost 3 bases and 6 bases, there was a span of 11 bases. The CDR3 covers 14 residues. For the CDR3, the DNA is TGTGCCAGTAGTATTGGCGGGACTTATGAAAAACTGTTTTTT. Its protein product is CASSIGGTYEKLFF. The whole variable domain, remainder taken from reference TRBV19 and TRBJ1-4, is DGGITQSPKYLFRKEGQNVTLSCEQNLNHDAMYWYRQDPGQGLRLIYYSQIVNDFQKGDIAEGYSVSREKKESFPLTVTSAQKNPTAFYLCASSIGGTYEKLFFGSGTQLSVL.